Below are 18 T cell receptor beta chains sequenced from a single sample in a study of T cell responses to AZD1222 COVID-19 vaccine. Only in-frame clones appear in the TCRdb table, and some are missing; sequencing was by immunoSEQ multiplex PCR. The sample records approximately 190,000 clones, roughly 93% being singletons. Sequenced material: peripheral blood, taken on day 0 of AZD1222 vaccination. These receptors all come from an adult in good health.

The chain couples TRBV12-3 or TRBV12-4 to TRBJ2-2; D unresolved. V was clipped by 6 bases and J by 4 bases, with 9 bases between them. The CDR3 contains 13 residues. This CDR3 is CASRQARTGELFF. The CDR3, as DNA: TGTGCCAGCAGGCAGGCCCGCACCGGGGAGCTGTTTTTT.

This chain connects TRBV18 to TRBJ1-5, with 7 bases lining up with TRBD1. The CDR3 spans 13 residues. CDR1 is KGHSH and CDR2 is LQKENI in the germline V gene. With 6 bases clipped from V and 6 bases from J, the junction kept 5 bases outside the gene matches. CDR3 region: CASSPDRAQPQHF. The CDR3 DNA sequence: TGTGCCAGCTCCCCAGACAGGGCTCAGCCCCAGCATTTT.

The chain joins TRBV27 to TRBJ2-1; 11 bases match TRBD2. The CDR3 extends over 15 amino acids. Germline V gene sequence: CDR1 MNHEY, CDR2 SMNVEV (reference sequence). Trimming cost V 7 bases and J 3 bases; bases outside gene matches: 5. CDR3 nucleotide sequence: TGTGCCAGCATCCCACTAGCGGGAGACTACAATGAGCAGTTCTTC. Amino acid sequence: CASIPLAGDYNEQFF.

The gene calls are TRBV6-1 and TRBJ1-2, with a weak D call TRBD1 (5 bases). The CDR3 has 15 residues. Germline-derived CDR1 and CDR2 are MNHNS and SASEGT. V lost 1 base to trimming and J lost 4 bases, with 13 bases between them. The CDR3 nucleotides are TGTGCCAGCAGTGAAGGGGGCAGGGCGGCCTATGGCTACACCTTC. This sequence encodes CASSEGGRAAYGYTF.

The V call is TRBV7-9, the J call TRBJ1-2; D gene ambiguous. V dropped 1 base and J dropped 13 bases, with 10 bases sitting between them. The CDR3 covers 11 residues. The germline V gene encodes CDR1 SEHNR and CDR2 FQNEAQ (reference sequence). CDR3 residues: CASSLGPVGTF. The CDR3 region has the DNA TGTGCCAGCAGCTTAGGACCGGTCGGCACCTTC.

The chain employs TRBV18 and TRBJ2-2, with TRBD2 matching over 8 bases. This CDR3 has 16 residues. The germline gives CDR1 KGHSH, CDR2 LQKENI. The V gene end was trimmed by 4 bases and the J gene end by 0 bases; junction bases not matched to a gene: 4. CDR3 bases: TGTGCCAGCTCACTATCGACTAGCGCGAACACCGGGGAGCTGTTTTTT. As protein: CASSLSTSANTGELFF. Complete variable domain (other parts from reference TRBV18 and TRBJ2-2): NAGVMQNPRHLVRRRGQEARLRCSPMKGHSHVYWYRQLPEEGLKFMVYLQKENIIDESGMPKERFSAEFPKEGPSILRIQQVVRGDSAAYFCASSLSTSANTGELFFGEGSRLTVL.

The rearrangement joins TRBV7-9 to TRBJ1-4, with D unclear. Germline V gene lookup returns CDR1 SEHNR and CDR2 FQNEAQ (reference sequence). This CDR3 has 16 amino acids. V lost 5 bases and J lost 4, with 17 bases in between. The CDR3 DNA sequence: TGTGCCAGCAGCCATAACACCGGGAATTATAATGAAAAACTGTTTTTT. Translated: CASSHNTGNYNEKLFF.

On this clone: At one end the junction does not follow the germline gene, possibly because of a read error. CDR3 residues: CASTPRGVGLLNF. The CDR3 region has the DNA TGTGCCAGCACCCCTCGAGGTGTGGGTCTTCTGAACTTC. The chain links TRBV12-3 or TRBV12-4 to TRBJ2-5; D is undetermined. CDR3 length: 13 residues.

The V gene is TRBV19, the J gene TRBJ2-7, with 12 bases matching TRBD2. Looked up from germline, CDR1 is LNHDA and CDR2 is SQIVND (reference sequence). The V gene end was trimmed by 6 bases and the J gene end by 6 bases; junction bases not matched to a gene: 21. This CDR3 contains 19 residues. CDR3 in DNA: TGTGCCAGTAGCGCCATAGGTGCTTGGACTAGCGGGAAGTCGGCCGAGCAGTACTTC. Its protein product is CASSAIGAWTSGKSAEQYF.

This chain joins TRBV13 and TRBJ1-1, with D perhaps matching TRBD1 (6 bases). Trimming left V 4 bases short and J 6 bases short, with 12 bases between. The CDR3 spans 13 residues. Germline CDR1 and CDR2: PRHDT and FYEKMQ (reference sequence). CDR3 DNA sequence: TGTGCCAGCAGCTCAGGGAGGGGGTCTGAAGCTTTCTTT. It yields the protein CASSSGRGSEAFF.

This clone was seen a handful of times. This sequence joins TRBV19 and TRBJ1-5, with 8 bases identical to TRBD1. This CDR3 has 15 residues. CDR1 and CDR2 from the germline V gene are LNHDA and SQIVND (reference sequence). Trimming took 5 bases from V and 1 from J; bases not matched to a gene: 4. The CDR3 reads CASSGRQGSNQPQHF. The CDR3 DNA reads TGTGCCAGTAGTGGAAGACAGGGGAGCAATCAGCCCCAGCATTTT.

V usage is TRBV9 and J usage is TRBJ2-4; D unclear. Trimming removed 4 bases from V and 6 bases from J, with 14 bases in between. CDR1 and CDR2 from the germline V gene are SGDLS and YYNGEE. The CDR3 is 14 residues long. The CDR3 sequence: CASSLDGSSNIQYF. CDR3 bases: TGTGCCAGCAGCCTGGACGGTTCCTCAAACATTCAGTACTTC.

The J gene is TRBJ1-5, the V gene TRBV7-9; 8 nucleotides line up with TRBD1. J gave up 1 base and V 5 bases, and 13 bases lay outside the gene matches. CDR3 length: 18 residues. Germline V gene data show CDR1 as SEHNR and CDR2 as FQNEAQ (reference sequence). DNA for the CDR3: TGTGCCAGCAGCGACCCACCACAGGGGGGGATAAGCAATCAGCCCCAGCATTTT. This gives the protein CASSDPPQGGISNQPQHF.

The V gene is TRBV3-1 (or the pseudogene TRBV3-2), the J gene TRBJ1-5; D is uncertain. This CDR3 comprises 16 residues. CDR1 is LGHDT, CDR2 YNNKEL, per germline (reference sequence). The ends were cut back, 0 bases at V and 1 base at J, with 10 bases in the middle. The CDR3 sequence is CASSQDLGDSNQPQHF. For the CDR3, the DNA is TGTGCCAGCAGCCAAGATCTGGGAGACAGCAATCAGCCCCAGCATTTT.

V is TRBV29-1 and J is TRBJ1-2; D gene unclear. Per the germline V gene, CDR1 is SQVTM and CDR2 is ANQGSEA. The CDR3 is 10 residues long. Trimming left V 0 bases short and J 8 bases short, with 4 bases between. CDR3 in DNA: TGCAGCGTTGAAGACTGGGGCTACACCTTC. This encodes CSVEDWGYTF.

This clone came up once. The chain joins TRBV6-5 to TRBJ1-5; D unclear. Trimming took off 0 bases at V and 4 bases at J, with 10 bases between the two ends. The germline V gene has CDR1 MNHEY and CDR2 SVGAGI. This CDR3 region has 15 residues. The CDR3 is CASSYSPGPNQPQHF. CDR3 coding DNA: TGTGCCAGCAGTTACTCACCGGGTCCTAATCAGCCCCAGCATTTT.

The J gene is TRBJ1-5, the V gene TRBV7-2, with no clear D. The CDR3 runs 12 residues. Between the trimmed V and J ends, which lost 5 bases and 5 bases, there was a span of 7 bases. Germline V CDR1 and CDR2: SGHTA, FQGNSA. The CDR3 protein is CASSIQDQPQHF. The CDR3 nucleotides read TGTGCCAGCAGCATACAAGATCAGCCCCAGCATTTT.

J is TRBJ1-1 and V is TRBV6-5; weak D call: TRBD1 (6 bases). In germline, CDR1 is MNHEY, CDR2 SVGAGI. V was trimmed by 0 bases and J by 4 bases, leaving 15 bases between them. The CDR3 covers 16 residues. The CDR3 loop reads CASSYSSGGPPTEAFF. CDR3 DNA: TGTGCCAGCAGTTACTCGAGTGGGGGGCCGCCCACTGAAGCTTTCTTT.